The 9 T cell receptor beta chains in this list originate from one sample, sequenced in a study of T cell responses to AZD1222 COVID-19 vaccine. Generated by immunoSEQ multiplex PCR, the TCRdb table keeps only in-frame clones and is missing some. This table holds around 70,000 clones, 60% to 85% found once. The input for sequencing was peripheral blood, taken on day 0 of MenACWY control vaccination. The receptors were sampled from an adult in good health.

Here the CDR3 DNA reads TGTGCCAGCAGACAGGGGAGTTCACCCCTCCACTTT. Translating gives CASRQGSSPLHF. The V and J genes are TRBV6-5 and TRBJ1-6, with TRBD1 identical over 7 bases. Germline V CDR1 and CDR2: MNHEY, SVGAGI. The CDR3 sequence is 12 residues long. The junction had 2 bases not matched to a gene; V was cut back by 6 bases and J by 9 bases.

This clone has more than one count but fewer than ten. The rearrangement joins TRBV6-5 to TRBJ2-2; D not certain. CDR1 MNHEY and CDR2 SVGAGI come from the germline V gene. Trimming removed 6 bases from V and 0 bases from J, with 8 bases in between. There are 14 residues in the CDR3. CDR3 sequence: CASSPISNTGELFF. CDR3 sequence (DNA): TGTGCCAGCAGCCCCATTTCGAACACCGGGGAGCTGTTTTTT.

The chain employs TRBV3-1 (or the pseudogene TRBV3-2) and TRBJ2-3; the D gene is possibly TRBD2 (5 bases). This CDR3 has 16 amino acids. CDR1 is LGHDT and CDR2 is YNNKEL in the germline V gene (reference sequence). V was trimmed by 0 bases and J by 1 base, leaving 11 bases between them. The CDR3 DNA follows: TGTGCCAGCAGCCAAGATGGAGTGCGGGGCACAGATACGCAGTATTTT. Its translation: CASSQDGVRGTDTQYF.

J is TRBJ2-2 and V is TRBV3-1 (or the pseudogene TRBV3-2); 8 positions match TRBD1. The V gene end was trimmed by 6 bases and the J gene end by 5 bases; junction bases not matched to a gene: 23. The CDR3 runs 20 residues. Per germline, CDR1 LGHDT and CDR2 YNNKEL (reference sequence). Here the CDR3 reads CASRETAGGQGGLGTGELFF. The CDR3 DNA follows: TGTGCCAGCAGAGAAACTGCCGGAGGACAGGGCGGGCTGGGGACCGGGGAGCTGTTTTTT.

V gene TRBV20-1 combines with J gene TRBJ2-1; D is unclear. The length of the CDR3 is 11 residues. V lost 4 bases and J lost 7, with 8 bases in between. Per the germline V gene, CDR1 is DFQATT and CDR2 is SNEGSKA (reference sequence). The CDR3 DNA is TGCAGTGCTACTCCGGGTAATGAGCAGTTCTTC. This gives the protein CSATPGNEQFF.

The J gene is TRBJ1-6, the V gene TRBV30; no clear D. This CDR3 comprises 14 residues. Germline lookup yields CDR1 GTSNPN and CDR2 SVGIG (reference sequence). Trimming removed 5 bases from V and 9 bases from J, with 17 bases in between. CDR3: CAWGLSSPTSPLHF. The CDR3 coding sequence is TGTGCCTGGGGTCTCAGCTCTCCTACTTCACCCCTCCACTTT.

This CDR3 is CSVWTVSGSGYEQYF. The CDR3 DNA reads TGCAGCGTTTGGACCGTTAGCGGGAGCGGTTACGAGCAGTACTTC. The chain is built from TRBV29-1 and TRBJ2-7, with 9 bases matching TRBD2. CDR1 is SQVTM and CDR2 is ANQGSEA in the germline V gene. The CDR3 length is 15 residues. Germline trimming cut 5 bases from V and 4 bases from J; bases unmatched to any gene: 12.

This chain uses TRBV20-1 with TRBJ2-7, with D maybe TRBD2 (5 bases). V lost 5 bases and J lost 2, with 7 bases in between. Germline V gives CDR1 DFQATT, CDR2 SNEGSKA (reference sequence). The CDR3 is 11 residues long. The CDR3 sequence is CSAGLPYEQYF. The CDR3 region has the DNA TGCAGTGCTGGACTTCCCTACGAGCAGTACTTC.

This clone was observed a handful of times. CDR3 protein: CASSPRIYGYTF. The CDR3 DNA follows: TGTGCCAGCAGCCCTCGGATCTATGGCTACACCTTC. This rearrangement joins TRBV21-1 to TRBJ1-2. TRBV21-1 has pseudogene status. The CDR3 loop spans 12 amino acids.